This TCR beta chain emerged from a study of OX40 agonist ivuxolimab in advanced cancers. Study information: Under the entry rules, prior anti-PD-1, anti-PD-L1 or anti-CTLA-4 therapy was allowed, and roughly 43% had some.

The CDR3 is 16 amino acids. Trimming removed 1 base from V and 2 bases from J, with 12 bases in between. CDR1 and CDR2 from the germline V gene are SGHRS and YFSETQ. As to this clone: The antigen remains undetermined.

Anyone with autoimmune disease history or systemic immunosuppression was excluded. Method: immunoSEQ multiplex PCR; TCRdb's copy keeps in-frame clones and lacks some. The table shows approximately 50,000 clones, with 85% to 90% occurring only once. Broader study findings: Expanded clones were, on average, more numerous in CD8+ T cells than in CD4+. Clonal expansion by week 6 occurred in CD4+ and CD8+ blood T cells (at 0.1 to 3.0 mg/kg).

This TCR came from an adult with an advanced solid tumor such as melanoma, head and neck, liver or kidney cancer. The J gene is TRBJ2-2, the V gene TRBV5-1, with D possibly matching TRBD2 (6 bases). The input for sequencing was CD4+ or CD8+ T cells sorted from blood, taken in a trial of the OX40 agonist ivuxolimab. CDR3 coding DNA: TGCGCCAGCAGCTTGTATGAGGGAGGAAACACCGGGGAGCTGTTTTTT. It yields the protein CASSLYEGGNTGELFF.